A single sample is the source of the 2 T cell receptor beta chains below, sequenced in a study of human T cells and chemical hapten exposure. Documented time point: patch test 1, 2 weeks after DPC sensitization. Treatment described: therapeutic diphenylcyclopropenone sensitization with weekly scalp DPC. Via MiXCR, TCRdb re-called the RACE reads, giving one row per CDR3 protein. The sample has fewer than 500,000 distinct CDR3 sequences, roughly 4.8% seen once. The source was whole blood, collected in connection with sensitization to the hapten diphenylcyclopropenone (DPC). These receptors all stem from a woman between 50 and 59 years old with alopecia areata. Some clones in this sample may be carry-over from other donors' samples.

There are many counts of this clonotype. The chain's CDR3 is CSAHLRGNKNSPLHF. In nucleotides, the CDR3 is TGCAGTGCCCACCTCCGGGGGAATAAAAATTCACCCCTCCACTTT. This chain uses TRBV20-1 with TRBJ1-6, with D maybe TRBD1 (5 bases). Trimming took 6 bases from V and 7 from J, leaving 19 bases between them. This CDR3 has 15 residues. Germline CDR1 and CDR2: DFQATT and SNEGSKA (reference sequence).

The chain combines TRBV6-2 or TRBV6-3 with TRBJ2-1; 9 positions match TRBD2. The CDR3 sequence is 16 residues long. V lost 8 bases to trimming and J lost 10 bases; unmatched junction nucleotides: 18. From germline, CDR1 is MNHEY and CDR2 SVGEGT. The CDR3 reads CASHGSGSNGVGEQFF. The CDR3 DNA is TGTGCCAGCCACGGTAGCGGGAGTAATGGTGTAGGAGAGCAGTTCTTC.